These 2 T cell receptor beta chains came from one sample sequenced in a study of cytomegalovirus exposure and HLA in healthy donors (dated by TCRdb to about 2017). The receptor library was made with the immunoSEQ multiplex PCR assay. The multiplex PCR relied on a mix of 60 forward primers for TCR Vbeta segments and 13 reverse primers for TCR Jbeta segments. The immuneACCESS repertoire file appears here via TCRdb, limited to in-frame rearrangements. These files lack a portion of the clones; in checked studies, under half of the deficit traces to unresolved V genes, and the cause of the others is not known. This sample gives about 180,000 clones in total; more than 80% of them show up just once. The ten most abundant clones make up 2.4% of the sample. The sample was PBMCs. The source of these receptors is a male donor in good health and CMV-seronegative.

The chain has TRBV5-1 and TRBJ1-1; D unresolved. Trimming took 2 bases from V and 0 from J, leaving 5 bases between them. CDR3 length: 13 residues. Germline assignment: CDR1 SGHRS and CDR2 YFSETQ. CDR3 coding DNA: TGCGCCAGCAGCTTATCAGTGAACACTGAAGCTTTCTTT. The encoded protein is CASSLSVNTEAFF.

The chain combines TRBV28 with TRBJ2-4; D is uncertain. The length of the CDR3 is 15 residues. The V gene's germline CDR1 is MDHEN and CDR2 SYDVKM. Trimming took off 5 bases at V and 1 base at J, with 12 bases between the two ends. As DNA, the CDR3 is TGTGCCAGCAGTGAGCGTTCTGTGGCCAAAAACATTCAGTACTTC. Its protein product is CASSERSVAKNIQYF.